Given below is one T cell receptor beta chain in context. Its antigen remains undetermined. Base qualities are not provided; no much larger clone lies one nucleotide away. The record originates from a study of T cells in Graves' hyperthyroidism and ophthalmopathy (dated by TCRdb to between 2018 and 2020). Regarding the research as a whole: Peripheral blood was sampled at the time of initial diagnosis, prior to any treatment. To identify distinguishing TCR V-J signatures, a discovery cohort of 100 or so patients was used, comprising 43 with Graves' ophthalmopathy and 57 with stable Graves' hyperthyroidism. Prospective prediction of ophthalmopathy was tested in an independent validation cohort consisting of some 19 hyperthyroidism patients and around 16 patients who later progressed to ophthalmopathy. The 75 to 100 discovery patients were divided at random into training and test sets in a 7:3 ratio. The study also compared thyroid tissue and blood T-cell repertoires from 6 or 7 Graves' hyperthyroidism patients. After sampling, hyperthyroidism patients received methimazole starting at 30 mg daily, and ophthalmopathy patients received high-dose intravenous methylprednisolone. The paper describes TCR Vbeta CDR3 sequencing of about 140 peripheral blood samples, made up of roughly 40 ophthalmopathy patients, roughly 72 hyperthyroidism patients and roughly 17 progressor patients. The study at large found these results: No statistical method was used to fix the sample size in advance, and group allocation was not hidden from the investigators. A 13 V-J signature model separated ophthalmopathy from stable hyperthyroidism, with 87.88% sensitivity and just under 84% specificity in cross-validation and 80%/75% in testing. During validation, the model predicted progression to ophthalmopathy a median of approximately 7 months ahead of onset, with more than 60% sensitivity and about 75% specificity. Most expanded thyroid clonotypes (frequency above 0.001) were also detected in blood, suggesting blood repertoires may reflect thyroid immune responses.

TCR beta CDR3 regions were amplified from RNA transcripts. A first-round RT-PCR of the TCR CDR3 used the HTBI primer set with the Qiagen OneStep RT-PCR kit. The libraries were constructed in a second round of multiplex PCR and then size-selected and purified. Paired-end sequencing of the libraries was performed with 100 bp reads on an Illumina HiSeq2000. For the original study's pipeline: SOAPnuke was used to process the raw data, throwing out any read that contained adapters or uncalled bases, had a mean Phred below 15, or lacked an exact constant-primer or identifier match. High-quality paired reads were merged using COPE v1.2.5, and each unique nucleotide sequence was defined as a clonotype. MiTCR v1.1 was used to align clonotypes to the IMGT TRBV, TRBD and TRBJ reference segments. The analysis included only V-J combinations with a frequency above 0.0001, which together covered 98% to 99.2% of the repertoires. A TCS score was defined as the ratio between F50 (clonal expansion) and ExV (chaos), using BLOSUM62-based TCRdist between CDR3 peptides within each V-J. Welch's t-statistics and random forest reduced around 550 V-J features to roughly 13, which were used in a naive Bayes classifier (R e1071). The public reads were reprocessed in TCRdb via fastp at Q25 and MiXCR, keeping in-frame beta chains. All rows with the same CDR3 protein become a single entry with the most common DNA and genes. TCRdb's processing, not the authors' own work, is the source of the V and J calls. In this sample the table shows about 500,000 distinct CDR3 sequences, under 20% of which occur a single time. The ten largest clones take up approximately 15% of the sample.

Moderately to severely active disease, a Clinical Activity Score of at least 3, a NOSPECS grade of at least 4, and a duration under 3 months were present in ophthalmopathy patients. Any patient with an uncontrolled infection, another autoimmune disease, pregnancy or lactation was excluded. Diagnoses relied on clinical symptoms, serum thyroxine and TRAb, thyroid ultrasound and orbital computed tomography. Ficoll-Paque density gradient centrifugation was used to isolate PBMCs from around 10 ml of fresh peripheral blood. Trizol reagent was used to extract total RNA, and RNA quality was then checked on an Agilent 2100 Bioanalyzer. The TCR sequence derives from a woman between 18 and 29 years old with Graves' ophthalmopathy. Sequencing was carried out using blood.

The DNA reads TGTGCCACCAGCAGGGAGACAGGGGGAGATGGCTACACCTTC. Translated, it gives CATSRETGGDGYTF. The chain is made from TRBV15 and TRBJ1-2; TRBD1 fits 9 bases in the junction. The CDR3, from cysteine to phenylalanine, totals 14 residues. CDR3 DNA only is kept here, 42 bases in frame from base 1. Trimming removed 3 bases from V and 6 bases from J; the gene matches leave 5 bases unexplained. CDR1 LNHNV and CDR2 YYDKDF are derived from the germline V gene (reference sequence).